This TCR beta chain was documented in a study of technical replicates of blood from a handful of donors. Profiled with immunoSEQ multiplex PCR; TCRdb holds only in-frame clones, not every one. The sample yields roughly 70,000 clones, roughly 94% seen once. In its sample, this clone was seen once. The sequencing sample was made of T cells isolated from PBMCs. This clonotype originated in a human donor in good health.

DNA of the CDR3: TGTGCCAGCATGGATGGGACAGGGAAGAACAACTATGGCTACACCTTC. Its protein is CASMDGTGKNNYGYTF. This chain links TRBV9 with TRBJ1-2, with 9 bases lining up with TRBD1. The CDR3 has 16 residues. With 6 bases clipped from V and 2 bases from J, the junction kept 11 bases outside the gene matches. Germline lookup yields CDR1 SGDLS and CDR2 YYNGEE.